The present T cell receptor beta chain was sequenced within a study of OX40 agonist ivuxolimab in advanced cancers. Assay used: immunoSEQ multiplex PCR; TCRdb lists only in-frame clones, some missing. The sample consists of about 63,000 clones, roughly nine tenths of them appearing once. Source: CD4+ or CD8+ T cells sorted from blood, taken in a trial of the OX40 agonist ivuxolimab. The source is an adult with an advanced solid tumor such as melanoma, head and neck, liver or kidney cancer.

Here the CDR3 DNA reads TGTGCCAGCAGCCCCGGGACTAGCGGGAGCACAGATACGCAGTATTTT. Its protein product is CASSPGTSGSTDTQYF. This chain links TRBV4-2 with TRBJ2-3; 12 bases fit TRBD2. CDR1 and CDR2 from the germline V gene are LGHNA and YNFKEQ. The CDR3 is made up of 16 amino acids. With 4 bases clipped from V and 0 bases from J, the junction kept 2 bases outside the gene matches.